These 12 T cell receptor beta chains came from one sample sequenced in a study of cytomegalovirus exposure and HLA in healthy donors. Use of 60 Vbeta and 13 Jbeta primers characterized the PCR. Produced via immunoSEQ multiplex PCR; TCRdb's table is partial and in-frame only. The data hold fewer than 200,000 clones, with approximately 80% observed a single time. The sample was PBMCs. All receptors come from a man aged 18 to 30 in good health and CMV-seropositive.

This clone was detected a few times. The genes are TRBV19 and TRBJ2-7; 10 bases match TRBD1. The CDR3 is made up of 15 amino acids. The junction had 7 bases not matched to a gene; V was cut back by 3 bases and J by 5 bases. The germline CDR1 and CDR2 sequences are LNHDA and SQIVND (reference sequence). CDR3 nucleotide sequence: TGTGCCAGTAGTATTGGGACAGGGGCTTACAACGAGCAGTACTTC. Protein product: CASSIGTGAYNEQYF.

The chain couples TRBV5-8 to TRBJ1-1; 8 nucleotides line up with TRBD1. Per the germline V gene, CDR1 is SGHTS and CDR2 is YDEGEE. CDR3 length: 14 residues. V lost 7 bases and J lost 11; bases outside the gene matches: 16. The CDR3 region has the DNA TGTGCCAGCTACCACAGGGGGTCCCCCACTGGGGCTTTCTTT. The encoded protein is CASYHRGSPTGAFF. The whole variable domain, filled in from reference TRBV5-8 and TRBJ1-1, reads EAGVTQSPTHLIKTRGQQATLRCSPISGHTSVYWYQQALGLGLQFLLWYDEGEERNRGNFPPRFSGRQFPNYSSELNVNALELEDSALYLCASYHRGSPTGAFFGQGTRLTVV.

The rearrangement uses TRBV7-9 and TRBJ1-6; no clear D gene. Germline V gene sequence: CDR1 SEHNR, CDR2 FQNEAQ (reference sequence). This CDR3 has 13 residues. Between the trimmed V and J ends, which lost 5 bases and 14 bases, there was a span of 16 bases. The CDR3 DNA follows: TGTGCCAGCAGCATAAACCGGGATTTAGCCCTCCACTTT. Translating gives CASSINRDLALHF.

The J gene is TRBJ2-6, the V gene TRBV5-6, with 9 positions matching TRBD1. Looked up from germline, CDR1 is SGHDT and CDR2 is YYEEEE. The CDR3 is made up of 17 amino acids. With 4 bases clipped from V and 4 bases from J, the junction kept 9 bases outside the gene matches. CDR3 in DNA: TGTGCCAGCAGCCCCGGGACAGGGAATTTAGGGGCCAACGTCCTGACTTTC. Translation: CASSPGTGNLGANVLTF. Variable domain in full (rest from reference TRBV5-6 and TRBJ2-6): DAGVTQSPTHLIKTRGQQVTLRCSPKSGHDTVSWYQQALGQGPQFIFQYYEEEERQRGNFPDRFSGHQFPNYSSELNVNALLLGDSALYLCASSPGTGNLGANVLTFGAGSRLTVL.

CDR3 loop: CSVPSPSSYEQYF. CDR3 DNA sequence: TGCAGCGTTCCTTCGCCGAGCTCCTACGAGCAGTACTTC. V usage is TRBV29-1 and J usage is TRBJ2-7; no clear D. The germline V gene has CDR1 SQVTM and CDR2 ANQGSEA. Trimming pared 5 bases from V and 0 bases from J, leaving 11 bases between. CDR3 length equals 13 residues.

The chain employs TRBV2 and TRBJ1-5, with 7 bases lining up with TRBD1. Per the germline V gene, CDR1 is SNHLY and CDR2 is FYNNEI. V lost 6 bases to trimming and J lost 0 bases; unmatched junction nucleotides: 5. This CDR3 contains 15 residues. The CDR3 spells CASSKGTVSNQPQHF. CDR3 nucleotide sequence: TGTGCCAGCAGCAAAGGGACAGTTAGCAATCAGCCCCAGCATTTT.

The V gene is TRBV9, the J gene TRBJ2-1; TRBD2 agrees at 15 bases. CDR3 length: 21 residues. The junction had 10 bases not matched to a gene; V was cut back by 0 bases and J by 0 bases. Germline V gene sequence: CDR1 SGDLS, CDR2 YYNGEE. The CDR3 coding sequence is TGTGCCAGCAGCGTAGCTACGGGGACTAGCGGGGGGACCTACTCCTACAATGAGCAGTTCTTC. The encoded protein is CASSVATGTSGGTYSYNEQFF.

V gene TRBV9 combines with J gene TRBJ2-5; D possibly corresponds to TRBD2 (6 bases). The germline gives CDR1 SGDLS, CDR2 YYNGEE. Between the trimmed V and J ends, which lost 1 base and 4 bases, there was a span of 8 bases. The CDR3 is 13 amino acids. The DNA for the CDR3 is TGTGCCAGCAGCGTATCCGGGGGAGAGACCCAGTACTTC. Protein product: CASSVSGGETQYF.

Concerning this clone itself: One end of the junction does not line up with germline, which may come from a read error. The chain employs TRBV10-3 and TRBJ2-7; D gene ambiguous. CDR1 and CDR2 from the germline V gene are ENHRY and SYGVKD. The CDR3 loop spans 15 amino acids. The CDR3 DNA reads TGTGCCATCAGTGAGTCGACCCTCCCGAACTACAAGCAGTACTTC. Amino acids: CAISESTLPNYKQYF.

This chain connects TRBV5-1 to TRBJ2-1, with D perhaps TRBD1 (7 bases). CDR1 SGHRS and CDR2 YFSETQ come from the germline V gene. Trimming took 1 base from V and 8 from J, leaving 19 bases between them. There are 16 residues in the CDR3. CDR3 sequence (DNA): TGCGCCAGCAGCTTGTGGGCGGGACAGACCCTAGATGAGCAGTTCTTC. It specifies CASSLWAGQTLDEQFF.

The gene calls are TRBV7-9 and TRBJ1-1; D gene ambiguous. CDR3 length: 15 residues. Germline loops: CDR1 SEHNR, CDR2 FQNEAQ (reference sequence). V was clipped by 5 bases and J by 1 base, with 14 bases between them. CDR3 protein: CASSPYYSPNTEAFF. CDR3 nucleotide sequence: TGTGCCAGCAGCCCGTATTACTCCCCGAACACTGAAGCTTTCTTT.

This rearrangement joins TRBV5-1 to TRBJ2-5; D might be TRBD2 (5 bases). CDR3 length equals 11 residues. Trimming stripped 7 bases from V and 5 bases from J, with 9 bases between. Germline CDR1 reads SGHRS; CDR2 reads YFSETQ. The CDR3 nucleotides read TGCGCCAGCCACGGGGAGGAGACCCAGTACTTC. This codes for CASHGEETQYF.